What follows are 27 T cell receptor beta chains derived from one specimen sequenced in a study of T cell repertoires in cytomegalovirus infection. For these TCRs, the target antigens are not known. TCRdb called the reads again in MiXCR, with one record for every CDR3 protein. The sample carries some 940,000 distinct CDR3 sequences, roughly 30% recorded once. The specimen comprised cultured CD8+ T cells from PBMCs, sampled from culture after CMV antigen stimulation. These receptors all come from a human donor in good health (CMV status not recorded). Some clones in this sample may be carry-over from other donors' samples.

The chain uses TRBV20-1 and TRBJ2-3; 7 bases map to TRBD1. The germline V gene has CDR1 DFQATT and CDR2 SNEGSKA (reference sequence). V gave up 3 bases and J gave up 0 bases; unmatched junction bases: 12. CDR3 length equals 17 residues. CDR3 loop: CSASSPGQTYSTDTQYF. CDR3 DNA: TGCAGTGCTAGTTCTCCGGGACAGACTTATAGCACAGATACGCAGTATTTT.

As DNA, the CDR3 is TGTGCCATCAGTGACCCAAAATACCAAGAGACCCAGTACTTC. Its protein product is CAISDPKYQETQYF. V gene TRBV10-3 combines with J gene TRBJ2-5; no clear D. Germline-derived CDR1 and CDR2 are ENHRY and SYGVKD. The V and J ends lost 3 bases and 0 bases respectively, with 8 bases between them. The CDR3 length is 14 residues.

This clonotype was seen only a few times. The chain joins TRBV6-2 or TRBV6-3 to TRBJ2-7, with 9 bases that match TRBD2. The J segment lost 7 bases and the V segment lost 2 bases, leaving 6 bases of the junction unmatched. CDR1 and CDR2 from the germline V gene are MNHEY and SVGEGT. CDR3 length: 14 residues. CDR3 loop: CASSYRRAGGEQYV. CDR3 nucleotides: TGTGCCAGCAGTTACCGACGAGCGGGGGGAGAGCAGTACGTC.

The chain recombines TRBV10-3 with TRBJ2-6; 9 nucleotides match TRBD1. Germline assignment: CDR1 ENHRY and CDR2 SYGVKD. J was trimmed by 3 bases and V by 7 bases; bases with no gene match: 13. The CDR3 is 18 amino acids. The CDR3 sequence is CAIKEATGGKYGANVLTF. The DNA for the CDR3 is TGTGCCATCAAAGAGGCGACAGGGGGGAAGTATGGGGCCAACGTCCTGACTTTC.

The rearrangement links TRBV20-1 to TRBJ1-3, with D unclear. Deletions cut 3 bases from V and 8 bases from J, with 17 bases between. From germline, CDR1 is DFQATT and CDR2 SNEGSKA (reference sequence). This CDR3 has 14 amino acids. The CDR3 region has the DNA TGCAGTGCTAGCCGTGGAGGGCCTTGGGACACCATATATTTT. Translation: CSASRGGPWDTIYF.

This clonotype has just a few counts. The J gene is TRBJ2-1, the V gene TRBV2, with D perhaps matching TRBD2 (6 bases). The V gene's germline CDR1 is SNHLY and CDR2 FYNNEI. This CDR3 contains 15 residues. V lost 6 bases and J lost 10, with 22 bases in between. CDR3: CASSQTGSSQSEQFF. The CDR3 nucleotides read TGTGCCAGCAGCCAAACCGGGAGCTCACAAAGCGAGCAGTTCTTC.

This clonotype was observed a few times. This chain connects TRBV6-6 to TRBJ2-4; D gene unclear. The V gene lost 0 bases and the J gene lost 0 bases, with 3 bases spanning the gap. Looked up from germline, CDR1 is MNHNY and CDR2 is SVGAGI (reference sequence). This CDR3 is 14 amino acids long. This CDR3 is CASSYSTAKNIQYF. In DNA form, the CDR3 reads TGTGCCAGCAGTTACTCGACAGCCAAAAACATTCAGTACTTC.

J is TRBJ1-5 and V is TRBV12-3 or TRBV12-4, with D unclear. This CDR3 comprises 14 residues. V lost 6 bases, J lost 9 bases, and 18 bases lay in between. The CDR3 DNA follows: TGTGCCAGCAGCCGATCACCTACCGTTCTGCCCCAGCATTTT. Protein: CASSRSPTVLPQHF.

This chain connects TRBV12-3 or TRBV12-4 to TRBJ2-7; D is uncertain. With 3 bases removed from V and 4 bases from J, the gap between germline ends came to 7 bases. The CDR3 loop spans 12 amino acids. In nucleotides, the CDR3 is TGTGCCAGCAGTTTTAGGTTATACGAGCAGTACTTC. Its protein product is CASSFRLYEQYF.

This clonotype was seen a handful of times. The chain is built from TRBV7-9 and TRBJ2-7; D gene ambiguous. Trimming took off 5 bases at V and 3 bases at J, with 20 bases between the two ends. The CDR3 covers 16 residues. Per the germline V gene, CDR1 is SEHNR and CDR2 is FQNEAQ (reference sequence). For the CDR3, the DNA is TGTGCCAGCAGCCCAGCCGCCGACTCTATTGACTACGAGCAGTACTTC. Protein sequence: CASSPAADSIDYEQYF.

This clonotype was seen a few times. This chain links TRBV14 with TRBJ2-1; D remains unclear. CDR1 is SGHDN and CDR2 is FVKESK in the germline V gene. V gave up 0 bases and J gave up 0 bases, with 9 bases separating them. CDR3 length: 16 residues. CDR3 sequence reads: CASSQDSGYSYNEQFF. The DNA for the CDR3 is TGTGCCAGCAGCCAAGATTCCGGGTACTCCTACAATGAGCAGTTCTTC.

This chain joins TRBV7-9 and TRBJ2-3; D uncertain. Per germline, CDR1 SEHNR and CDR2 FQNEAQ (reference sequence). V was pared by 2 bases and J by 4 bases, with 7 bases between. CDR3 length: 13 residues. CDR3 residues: CASSLPQSDTQYF. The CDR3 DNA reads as TGTGCCAGCAGCTTACCACAGTCAGATACGCAGTATTTT.

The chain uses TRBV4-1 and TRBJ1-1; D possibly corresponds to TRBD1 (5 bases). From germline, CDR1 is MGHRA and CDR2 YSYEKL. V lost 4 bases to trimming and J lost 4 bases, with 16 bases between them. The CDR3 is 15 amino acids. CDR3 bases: TGCGCCAGCAGCCCCCTTGCAGGGCAACTCACTGAAGCTTTCTTT. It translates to CASSPLAGQLTEAFF.

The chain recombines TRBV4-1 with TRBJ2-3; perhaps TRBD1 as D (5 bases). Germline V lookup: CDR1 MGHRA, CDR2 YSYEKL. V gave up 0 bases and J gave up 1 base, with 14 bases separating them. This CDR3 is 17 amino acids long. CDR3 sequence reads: CASSQDRARGGTDTQYF. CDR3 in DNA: TGCGCCAGCAGCCAAGATAGAGCAAGGGGTGGCACAGATACGCAGTATTTT.

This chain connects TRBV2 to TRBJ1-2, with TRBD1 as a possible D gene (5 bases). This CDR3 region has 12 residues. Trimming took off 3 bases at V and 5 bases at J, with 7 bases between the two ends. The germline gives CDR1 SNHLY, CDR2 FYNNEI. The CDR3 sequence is CASSDREYGYTF. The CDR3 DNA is TGTGCCAGCAGTGACAGGGAATATGGCTACACCTTC.

The CDR3 nucleotides read TGCAGCGTTCTAGCGGGTTTCGAGCAGTACGTC. It encodes CSVLAGFEQYV. This sequence joins TRBV29-1 and TRBJ2-7; 8 bases match TRBD2. Germline loops: CDR1 SQVTM, CDR2 ANQGSEA. V lost 5 bases to trimming and J lost 6 bases; unmatched junction nucleotides: 3. The CDR3 has 11 residues.

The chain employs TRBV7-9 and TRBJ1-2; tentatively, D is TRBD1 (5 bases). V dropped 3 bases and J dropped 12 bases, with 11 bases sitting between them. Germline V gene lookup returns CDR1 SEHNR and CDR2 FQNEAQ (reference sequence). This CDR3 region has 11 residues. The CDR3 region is CASSLGQGHTF. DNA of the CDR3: TGTGCCAGCAGCTTGGGGCAGGGACACACCTTC.

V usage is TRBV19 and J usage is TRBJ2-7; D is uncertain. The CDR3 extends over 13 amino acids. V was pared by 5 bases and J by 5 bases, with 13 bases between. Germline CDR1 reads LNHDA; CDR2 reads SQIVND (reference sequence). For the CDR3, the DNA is TGTGCCAGTAGTTGGGTCCACGGCCACGAGCAGTACTTC. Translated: CASSWVHGHEQYF.

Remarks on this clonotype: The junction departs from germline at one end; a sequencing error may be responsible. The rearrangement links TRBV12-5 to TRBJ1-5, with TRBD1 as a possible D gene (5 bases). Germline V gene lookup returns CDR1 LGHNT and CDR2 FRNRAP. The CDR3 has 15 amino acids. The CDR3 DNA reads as TGTGCTAGTGGTTTTTTGGGGGAGGGCAATCAGCTCCAGCATTTT. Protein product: CASGFLGEGNQLQHF.

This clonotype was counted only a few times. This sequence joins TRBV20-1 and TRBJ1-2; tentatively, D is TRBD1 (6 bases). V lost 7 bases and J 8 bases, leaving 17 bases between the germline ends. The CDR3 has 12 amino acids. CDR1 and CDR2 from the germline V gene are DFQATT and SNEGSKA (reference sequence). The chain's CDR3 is CSVRRGALGYTF. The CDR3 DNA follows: TGCAGTGTAAGGCGGGGGGCGCTGGGCTACACCTTC.

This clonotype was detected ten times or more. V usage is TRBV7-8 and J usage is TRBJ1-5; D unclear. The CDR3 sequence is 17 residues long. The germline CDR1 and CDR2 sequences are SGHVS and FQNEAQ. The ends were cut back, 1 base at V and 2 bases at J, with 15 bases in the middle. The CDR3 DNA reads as TGTGCCAGCAGCTTAGTCCAAGGAGGGCCGCGCAATCAGCCCCAGCATTTT. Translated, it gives CASSLVQGGPRNQPQHF. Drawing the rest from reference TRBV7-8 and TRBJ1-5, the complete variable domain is GAGVSQSPRYKVAKRGQDVALRCDPISGHVSLFWYQQALGQGPEFLTYFQNEAQLDKSGLPSDRFFAERPEGSVSTLKIQRTQQEDSAVYLCASSLVQGGPRNQPQHFGDGTRLSIL.

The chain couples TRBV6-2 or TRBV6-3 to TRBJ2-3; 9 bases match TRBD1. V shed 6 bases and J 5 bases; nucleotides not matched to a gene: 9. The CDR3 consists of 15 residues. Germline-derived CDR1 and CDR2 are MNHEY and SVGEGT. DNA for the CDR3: TGTGCCAGCAGCCACAGGGGGCTTTTGGGAGATACGCAGTATTTT. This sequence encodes CASSHRGLLGDTQYF.

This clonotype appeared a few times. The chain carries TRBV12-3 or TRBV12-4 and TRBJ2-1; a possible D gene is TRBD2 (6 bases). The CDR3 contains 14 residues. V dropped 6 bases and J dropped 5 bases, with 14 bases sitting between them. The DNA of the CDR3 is TGTGCCAGCAGAATCGGGGGTTCCAACAATGAGCAGTTCTTC. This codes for CASRIGGSNNEQFF.

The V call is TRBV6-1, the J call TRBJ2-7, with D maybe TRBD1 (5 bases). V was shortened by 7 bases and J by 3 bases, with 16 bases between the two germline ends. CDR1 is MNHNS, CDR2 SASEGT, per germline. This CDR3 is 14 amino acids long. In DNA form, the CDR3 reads TGTGCCAGCACTGCAGCTGGGGCCAACTACGAGCAGTACGTC. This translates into CASTAAGANYEQYV.

CDR3 loop: CASRHDTGRGTEAFF. The CDR3 DNA follows: TGTGCCAGCAGACATGATACAGGGAGGGGTACTGAAGCTTTCTTT. V gene TRBV6-8 combines with J gene TRBJ1-1; weak D call: TRBD1 (6 bases). The V gene lost 6 bases and the J gene lost 5 bases, with 19 bases spanning the gap. Germline values: CDR1 MNHGY, CDR2 SAAAGT. The CDR3 loop spans 15 amino acids.

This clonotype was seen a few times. CDR3 bases: TGTGCCAGCAGCCCCCCGAGGAGTCCCCCCCTAAATACGCAGTATTTT. It is translated as CASSPPRSPPLNTQYF. The chain has TRBV3-1 and TRBJ2-3; unclear D gene. Germline CDR1 is LGHDT and CDR2 is YNNKEL (reference sequence). Trimming pared 4 bases from V and 7 bases from J, leaving 21 bases between. There are 16 residues in the CDR3.

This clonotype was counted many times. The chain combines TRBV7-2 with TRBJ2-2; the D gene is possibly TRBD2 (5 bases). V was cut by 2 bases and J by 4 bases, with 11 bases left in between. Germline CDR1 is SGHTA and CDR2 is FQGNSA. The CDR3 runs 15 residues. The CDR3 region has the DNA TGTGCCAGCAGCTTACTAGGACTGGCCACCGGGGAGCTGTTTTTT. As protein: CASSLLGLATGELFF.